These 2 T cell receptor beta chains were sequenced from one sample in a study of metastatic and nonmetastatic thyroid tumors. Among the patients, none had received any treatment before thyroid surgery. TCRdb re-called clones via MiXCR from the PCR reads. The sample holds some 28,000 clones; more than 20% are singletons and the top ten take around two fifths. The specimen sequenced was blood. These receptors were collected from a female donor with papillary thyroid cancer or a benign thyroid nodule (not recorded which). Some clones in this sample may be carry-over from other donors' samples.

This clone was found many times. The genes are TRBV4-1 and TRBJ1-1; 8 nucleotides align to TRBD1. Per the germline V gene, CDR1 is MGHRA and CDR2 is YSYEKL. The trim removed 6 bases at V and 4 bases at J, leaving 10 bases unmatched. CDR3 size: 15 residues. The CDR3 nucleotides read TGCGCCAGCAGAGGGCAGGGGGCGTTAGGCACTGAAGCTTTCTTT. Translating it yields CASRGQGALGTEAFF.

The sample holds many counts of this clone. CDR3 in amino acids: CASSPYSGTDTQYF. CDR3 coding DNA: TGTGCCAGCAGCCCCTACTCGGGTACAGATACGCAGTATTTT. The V and J genes are TRBV3-1 and TRBJ2-3; D is uncertain. This CDR3 is built from 14 residues. In germline, CDR1 is LGHDT, CDR2 YNNKEL (reference sequence). V was trimmed by 4 bases and J by 3 bases, leaving 11 bases between them.